Each of the 10 T cell receptor beta chains below was sequenced from the same sample in a study of CD4 T cells in relation to SARS-CoV-2 and coronaviruses. The antigens of these receptors remain unknown. The unexposed donors gave CD4+ T cells in 2011-2018, prior to COVID-19. Isolation of CD4+ T cells took place after around eleven days in culture. Sequencing was performed with immunoSEQ multiplex PCR; in TCRdb, only in-frame clones are kept and a portion is missing. The table includes fewer than 20,000 clones, over 75% detected once. The sample comprised CD4+ T cells from PBMCs, cultured in vitro. The receptors originated from a human donor in good health.

The chain couples TRBV6-1 to TRBJ1-2; D not certain. This CDR3 contains 12 residues. V lost 3 bases and J 8 bases, leaving 10 bases between the germline ends. From germline, CDR1 is MNHNS and CDR2 SASEGT. CDR3 amino acids: CASSDLGRGYTF. The CDR3 DNA follows: TGTGCCAGCAGTGATCTTGGCCGCGGCTACACCTTC.

This clone was counted between two and nine times. V usage is TRBV4-1 and J usage is TRBJ2-6; TRBD1 agrees at 10 bases. This CDR3 region has 18 residues. Germline V gene sequence: CDR1 MGHRA, CDR2 YSYEKL. V lost 2 bases to trimming and J lost 4 bases; unmatched junction nucleotides: 8. The CDR3 bases are TGCGCCAGCAGCCAATCGACAGGGGGCGCGGGAGGGGCCAACGTCCTGACTTTC. This sequence encodes CASSQSTGGAGGANVLTF.

This clone was seen only a few times. The rearrangement links TRBV5-6 to TRBJ1-1; the match to TRBD1 covers 8 bases. Per germline, CDR1 SGHDT and CDR2 YYEEEE. The CDR3 totals 13 residues. Trimming cost V 5 bases and J 2 bases; bases outside gene matches: 2. CDR3 loop: CASRPGGNTEAFF. CDR3 nucleotides: TGTGCCAGCAGGCCAGGGGGCAACACTGAAGCTTTCTTT.

The rearrangement links TRBV10-3 to TRBJ1-5; D is unclear. This CDR3 is 14 amino acids long. Per the germline V gene, CDR1 is ENHRY and CDR2 is SYGVKD. Trimming took 3 bases from V and 5 from J, leaving 11 bases between them. CDR3 nucleotides: TGTGCCATCAGTGACCTCGCTACCGATCAGCCCCAGCATTTT. Its protein is CAISDLATDQPQHF.

This clone was seen only once. This chain connects TRBV28 to TRBJ1-2; 9 nucleotides line up with TRBD1. J was trimmed by 4 bases and V by 6 bases; bases with no gene match: 6. This CDR3 region has 14 residues. Germline values: CDR1 MDHEN, CDR2 SYDVKM. The CDR3 nucleotides are TGTGCCAGCAGAGACAGGGGGTTGATCTATGGCTACACCTTC. The encoded protein is CASRDRGLIYGYTF.

The V gene is TRBV2, the J gene TRBJ2-2; unclear D gene. The germline CDR1 and CDR2 sequences are SNHLY and FYNNEI. This CDR3 spans 14 amino acids. V was shortened by 6 bases and J by 5 bases, with 13 bases between the two germline ends. CDR3 amino acids: CASSTYRATGELFF. In nucleotides, the CDR3 is TGTGCCAGCAGCACATACAGAGCAACCGGGGAGCTGTTTTTT.

This clone was observed once. This chain links TRBV5-1 with TRBJ2-2; D unclear. The V and J ends lost 1 base and 4 bases respectively, with 14 bases between them. Germline values: CDR1 SGHRS, CDR2 YFSETQ. This CDR3 contains 16 residues. This CDR3 is CASSLHWGTVTGELFF. The CDR3 DNA reads TGCGCCAGCAGCTTGCATTGGGGTACAGTCACCGGGGAGCTGTTTTTT.

The chain employs TRBV7-3 and TRBJ1-2; 7 bases match TRBD1. Germline CDR1 and CDR2: SGHTA and FQGTGA. This CDR3 region has 13 residues. With 2 bases clipped from V and 6 bases from J, the junction kept 3 bases outside the gene matches. DNA for the CDR3: TGTGCCAGCAGCTTAGAGGGGGCTAATGGCTACACCTTC. Its protein product is CASSLEGANGYTF.

This clone has only a few counts. The chain uses TRBV11-3 and TRBJ2-2; TRBD2 matches at 7 bases. The junction had 6 bases not matched to a gene; V was cut back by 5 bases and J by 0 bases. Germline values: CDR1 SGHNT, CDR2 YENEEA. This CDR3 has 16 amino acids. This CDR3 is CASSRLSGSNTGELFF. As DNA, the CDR3 is TGTGCCAGCAGCCGCCTTAGCGGGTCGAACACCGGGGAGCTGTTTTTT. The variable domain in full, with the rest retrieved from reference TRBV11-3 and TRBJ2-2, is EAGVVQSPRYKIIEKKQPVAFWCNPISGHNTLYWYLQNLGQGPELLIRYENEEAVDDSQLPKDRFSAERLKGVDSTLKIQPAELGDSAVYLCASSRLSGSNTGELFFGEGSRLTVL.

The chain has TRBV19 and TRBJ2-7; tentative D call: TRBD2 (6 bases). Germline V gene sequence: CDR1 LNHDA, CDR2 SQIVND (reference sequence). This CDR3 is 13 amino acids long. Trimming cost V 8 bases and J 7 bases, with 18 bases left between them. In DNA, the CDR3 is TGTGCCAGTTCGGACTATATAGGGGCGGAGCAGTACTTC. It translates to CASSDYIGAEQYF.